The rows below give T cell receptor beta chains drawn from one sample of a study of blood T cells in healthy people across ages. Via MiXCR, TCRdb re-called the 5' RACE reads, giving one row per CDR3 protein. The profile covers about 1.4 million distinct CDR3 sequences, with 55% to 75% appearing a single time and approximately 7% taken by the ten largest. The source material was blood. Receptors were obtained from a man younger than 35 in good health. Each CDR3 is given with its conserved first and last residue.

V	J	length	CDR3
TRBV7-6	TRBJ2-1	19	CASSLAASGGISSYNEQFF
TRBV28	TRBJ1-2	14	CASSSPEGYYGYTF
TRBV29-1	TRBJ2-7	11	CSVTGFHEQYF
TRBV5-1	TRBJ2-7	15	CASSLEVSGSYEQYF
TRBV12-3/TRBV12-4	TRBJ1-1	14	CASSYSQANTEAFF
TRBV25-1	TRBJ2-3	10	CATFTDTQYF
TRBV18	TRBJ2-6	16	CASSTTRQSGANVLTF
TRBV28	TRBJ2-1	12	CASSPGAVEQFF
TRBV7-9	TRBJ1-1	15	CASSLRGGRNTEAFF
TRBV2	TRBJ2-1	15	CASSGTSGVYNEQFF
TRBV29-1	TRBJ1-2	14	CSVEDDNGDRGYTF
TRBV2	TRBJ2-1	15	CASRMAGGEFSEQFF
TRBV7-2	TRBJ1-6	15	CASSLVWSANSPLHF
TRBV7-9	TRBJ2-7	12	CASHGPKGEQYF
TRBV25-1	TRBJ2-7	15	CASSDQVGALDEQYF
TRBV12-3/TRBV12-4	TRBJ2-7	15	CASSLGASGPYEQYF
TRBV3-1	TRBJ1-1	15	CASSQEGGGKAEAFF